This T cell receptor (beta chain) was obtained from a study of T-cell memory formation after mild COVID-19. Study-wide results and limits: A second wave expanding day 15 to 37 was CD4+-biased; contracting clones were balanced. Largely, contracting CD4+ clones fell within CM and EM, and contracting CD8+ clones within EMRA. Proof of SARS-CoV-2 specificity was absent for the second-wave clones that crested on day 37.

Points on this clonotype: Its antigen is undetermined.

Employing constant-segment primers, 5'RACE generated TCR alpha and TCR beta cDNA libraries bearing sample barcodes and UMIs. A single record per CDR3 protein comes from TCRdb applying MiXCR to the 5' RACE reads. This table has almost 350,000 distinct CDR3 sequences, around a fifth appearing once. Germline values: CDR1 SQVTM, CDR2 ANQGSEA. Trimming took off 6 bases at V and 4 bases at J, with 11 bases between the two ends. This CDR3 has 12 amino acids. The chain uses TRBV29-1 and TRBJ2-3; D may be TRBD2 (6 bases). The specimen sequenced was PBMCs or a T cell subset sorted from them (not recorded which). The source of this sequence is a man aged 18 to 29 who had mild COVID-19 (a few samples of this study predate the infection). Cell type and time point are not known. As DNA, the CDR3 is TGCAGCGTGCTCGGGGAGGCAGATACGCAGTATTTT. Protein sequence: CSVLGEADTQYF.